These 11 T cell receptor beta chains were all obtained from the same sample, sequenced in a study of T cell responses to AZD1222 COVID-19 vaccine. Some clones are missing from TCRdb's copy, which holds only in-frame ones; the method was immunoSEQ multiplex PCR. The sample includes 150,000 or so clones, approximately 90% seen only once; the top ten take under 5%. Source: peripheral blood, taken on day 0 of AZD1222 vaccination. The receptor source for this set is an adult in good health.

The V and J genes are TRBV10-2 and TRBJ1-1; TRBD1 matches at 9 bases. The ends lost 7 bases at V and 3 bases at J; junction bases unmatched: 6. CDR1 and CDR2 from the germline V gene are WSHSY and SAAADI. CDR3 length: 14 residues. CDR3 in amino acids: CASNGGDRDTEAFF. DNA for the CDR3: TGCGCCAGCAATGGGGGGGACAGGGACACTGAAGCTTTCTTT.

The genes are TRBV10-2 and TRBJ2-4, with TRBD2 matching 9 bases. After removal of 8 bases from V and 9 bases from J, the junction contained 14 bases not matched to a gene. The CDR3 consists of 15 residues. Per germline, CDR1 WSHSY and CDR2 SAAADI. CDR3 amino acids: CASGASGMGVSIQYF. DNA of the CDR3: TGCGCCAGCGGGGCTAGCGGGATGGGAGTATCCATTCAGTACTTC.

The chain is built from TRBV14 and TRBJ2-3; TRBD2 agrees at 11 bases. Trimming cost V 1 base and J 1 base; bases outside gene matches: 7. CDR1 SGHDN and CDR2 FVKESK come from the germline V gene. This CDR3 has 18 residues. The DNA of the CDR3 is TGTGCCAGCAGCCAAGCCTTACTAGCGGGAGTAGGCACAGATACGCAGTATTTT. Protein product: CASSQALLAGVGTDTQYF.

V is TRBV11-2 and J is TRBJ2-3, with D tentatively TRBD1 or TRBD2 (6 bases each). The CDR3 is 16 residues long. The V and J ends lost 4 bases and 2 bases respectively, with 16 bases between them. Germline V gene data show CDR1 as SGHAT and CDR2 as FQNNGV. The CDR3 nucleotides read TGTGCCAGCAGCTCACCGGGGGCTCAGTTCACAGATACGCAGTATTTT. This gives the protein CASSSPGAQFTDTQYF.

This clone was detected only a few times. V usage is TRBV7-9 and J usage is TRBJ2-7, with 8 bases identical to TRBD1. The V and J ends lost 6 bases and 0 bases, in that order; junction bases with no gene match: 7. The V gene's germline CDR1 is SEHNR and CDR2 FQNEAQ (reference sequence). This CDR3 has 15 amino acids. The CDR3 DNA is TGTGCCAGCAGTGCCAGGACAGGGCTCTCCTACGAGCAGTACTTC. It codes for CASSARTGLSYEQYF.

The V call is TRBV10-3, the J call TRBJ1-6, with 9 nucleotides matching TRBD1. The CDR3 length is 12 residues. V lost 10 bases, J lost 13 bases, and 8 bases stayed unmatched. The V gene's germline CDR1 is ENHRY and CDR2 SYGVKD. For the CDR3, the DNA is TGTGCCACGCGGACAGGGGAGGGGCCCCTCCACTTT. Amino acids: CATRTGEGPLHF.

With respect to this clone: This same CDR3 is encoded by further DNA sequences in the sample. The chain combines TRBV7-8 with TRBJ2-3, with TRBD2 matching over 8 bases. Per the germline V gene, CDR1 is SGHVS and CDR2 is FQNEAQ. The CDR3 runs to 20 residues. V lost 0 bases to trimming and J lost 0 bases; unmatched junction nucleotides: 14. CDR3 nucleotide sequence: TGTGCCAGCAGCTTAGCTTCTAGCGGGTTCCCACAGACTAGCACAGATACGCAGTATTTT. It is translated as CASSLASSGFPQTSTDTQYF.

The chain uses TRBV11-3 and TRBJ2-1; 8 nucleotides agree with TRBD1. This CDR3 spans 16 amino acids. J was trimmed by 0 bases and V by 2 bases; bases with no gene match: 3. CDR1 SGHNT and CDR2 YENEEA come from the germline V gene. The CDR3 nucleotides read TGTGCCAGCAGCTTACCCGGGACAGGCTCCTACAATGAGCAGTTCTTC. The encoded protein is CASSLPGTGSYNEQFF.

This clone was observed a single time. In DNA form, the CDR3 reads TGCGCCAGCCAACTAGCGGTTATCACAGATACGCAGTATTTT. It translates to CASQLAVITDTQYF. V and J are TRBV10-2 and TRBJ2-3; 8 bases align to TRBD2. The CDR3 consists of 14 residues. V shed 8 bases, J shed 2 bases, and the junction held 6 bases outside the gene matches. The germline CDR1 and CDR2 sequences are WSHSY and SAAADI.

The chain has TRBV14 and TRBJ2-7; unclear D gene. The CDR3 covers 13 residues. Trimming removed 2 bases at V and 7 bases at J, with 12 bases between. Germline CDR1 SGHDN, CDR2 FVKESK. Here the CDR3 DNA reads TGTGCCAGCAGCCAAACGACGAGGTCGGAGCAGTACTTC. Its translation: CASSQTTRSEQYF.

The chain couples TRBV28 to TRBJ1-2; no clear D. Germline V lookup: CDR1 MDHEN, CDR2 SYDVKM. V shed 2 bases and J shed 5 bases, with 15 bases lying between them. This CDR3 region has 15 residues. The CDR3 region has the DNA TGTGCCAGCAGTTTAAGTTTGGGCAGGACGTATGGCTACACCTTC. Its protein product is CASSLSLGRTYGYTF.